The sequence of this T cell receptor beta chain was determined in a study of human T cells and chemical hapten exposure (dated by TCRdb to the early 2020s). For context, the study as a whole: For sensitization, 2% DPC in acetone was applied to a roughly 2 cm by roughly 2 cm area of upper inner arm skin. Throughout the study period of 20 to 30 weeks, patients also received therapeutic DPC doses to the scalp every week. Patch testing on the upper back used Finn chambers containing 0.01% DPC, with scoring done after 6 days according to International Contact Dermatitis Research Group standards. The mostly female patient cohort included alopecia areata with under or over 50% scalp involvement, alopecia totalis and alopecia universalis. Libraries were combined into a pool for sequencing, and differences in TCR yield between samples came mainly from small differences in library volumes within the pool. Peripheral blood TCR repertoire changes were tracked in vivo in alopecia patients during primary and secondary sensitization to the hapten diphenylcyclopropenone (DPC). Blood was sampled from patients pre-sensitization (week 0) and at 2, 6 and about 24 weeks after DPC sensitization. Around 30 alopecia patients provided blood for TCR sequencing at one to four time points (pre-sensitization, 2, 6 and 24 weeks).

The library relied on RACE. Sequencing used a NextSeq 500. Library preparation attached unique molecular identifiers to individual cDNA molecules for quantitative, reproducible TCR counting. For every blood RNA sample, sequencing covered both the TCR alpha and TCR beta chains. The study's own analysis went as follows. Samples had a median of about 96,000 TCRs, with a range from about 23,224 to 750,000. The Decombinator software suite was used to annotate V, J and CDR3 in the TCR reads. To make PS versus PT1 abundance plots, every sample was subsampled to the same number of TCRs (28,000). Expanded TCRs were defined as absent before sensitization and observed at least eight times at the 2-week time point. TCRdb ran its own pipeline on the public reads, namely fastp trimming at Q25 and MiXCR clone calling, and kept in-frame beta chains. Here each entry gathers all rows of one CDR3 protein and keeps the most common genes and DNA. The V and J calls were determined by TCRdb, not by the authors. Within this sample are fewer than 350,000 distinct CDR3 sequences, with roughly 8% of them counted one time only. Of the sample, more than 0.95% falls within the top ten clones.

The germline V gene yields SGHTA for CDR1 and FQGNSA for CDR2. The germline ends are 10 bases apart after V is trimmed by 2 bases and J by 2 bases. Inclusive of the bounding cysteine and phenylalanine, the CDR3 is 14 residues long. Of all the DNA, just the CDR3 is kept, 42 bases in frame from base 1. Results the study describes overall, beyond this receptor: Because every patient had alopecia, a presumed autoimmune disease, the patients' immune response might differ from that of healthy individuals. Repeated subsampling changed both the strength of the expansion versus patch-test correlation and the threshold at which the correlation became significant. No change with DPC sensitization was found in the number of TCRs above 1 in 1000 frequency, and no evidence of global repertoire structure alterations was found. Significantly more large CDR3 similarity clusters were formed by expanded TCRs than by pre-sensitization or healthy control sets, consistent with antigen-driven responses. Patch test score was positively correlated with the number of PT1 expanded TCRs, with significance at thresholds 8, 16 and 32 but not at 4.

Concerning this clonotype itself: Its antigen is not yet known. No qualities accompany the bases; no much larger clone lies one base away.

Read against the paper, the sample's time point label means: pre-sensitization, week 0. This sample's treatment or condition label indicates: therapeutic diphenylcyclopropenone sensitization with weekly scalp DPC. At every patch-test visit, the blood draw took place before the patch test was put on. Eligible patients were aged 18 to 70, diagnosed with alopecia, deemed suitable for DPC therapy, and excluded if pregnant. Total RNA was isolated from unfractionated whole blood collected in Tempus Blood RNA tubes. The receptor was derived from a man younger than 35 with alopecia areata. Some clones in this sample may be carry-over from other donors' samples. The chain employs TRBV7-2 and TRBJ2-7, with an unclear D gene assignment. The input for sequencing was whole blood, taken in connection with sensitization to the hapten diphenylcyclopropenone (DPC). The CDR3: CASSLTPTTYEQYF. Here is the DNA: TGTGCCAGCAGCTTAACGCCGACGACCTACGAGCAGTACTTC.